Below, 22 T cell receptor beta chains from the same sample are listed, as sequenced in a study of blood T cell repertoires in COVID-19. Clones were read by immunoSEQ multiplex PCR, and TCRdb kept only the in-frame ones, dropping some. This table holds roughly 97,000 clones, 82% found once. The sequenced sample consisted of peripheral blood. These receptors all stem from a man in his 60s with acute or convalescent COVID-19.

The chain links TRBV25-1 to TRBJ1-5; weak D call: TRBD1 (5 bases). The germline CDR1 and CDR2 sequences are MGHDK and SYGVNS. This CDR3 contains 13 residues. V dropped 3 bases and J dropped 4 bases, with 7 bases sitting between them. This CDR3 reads CASSDRQNQPQHF. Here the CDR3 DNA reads TGTGCCAGCAGTGATCGACAGAATCAGCCCCAGCATTTT.

Here the CDR3 reads CASGGTNAYEQYF. DNA for the CDR3: TGTGCTAGTGGGGGGACTAACGCCTACGAGCAGTACTTC. The rearrangement joins TRBV12-5 to TRBJ2-7; 7 bases match TRBD2. J gave up 2 bases and V 6 bases, and 4 bases lay outside the gene matches. The CDR3 runs to 13 residues. Per germline, CDR1 LGHNT and CDR2 FRNRAP.

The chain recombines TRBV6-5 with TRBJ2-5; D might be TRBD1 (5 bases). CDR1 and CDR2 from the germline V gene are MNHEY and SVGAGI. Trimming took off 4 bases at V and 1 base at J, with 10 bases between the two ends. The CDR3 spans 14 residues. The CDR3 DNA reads TGTGCCAGCAGTTCCAGGGTCCTCCAAGAGACCCAGTACTTC. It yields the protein CASSSRVLQETQYF.

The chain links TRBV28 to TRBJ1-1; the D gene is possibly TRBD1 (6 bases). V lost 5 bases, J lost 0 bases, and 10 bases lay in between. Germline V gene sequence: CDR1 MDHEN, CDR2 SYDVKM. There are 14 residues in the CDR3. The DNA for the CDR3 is TGTGCCAGCAGTACCAGGACAGTGAACACTGAAGCTTTCTTT. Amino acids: CASSTRTVNTEAFF.

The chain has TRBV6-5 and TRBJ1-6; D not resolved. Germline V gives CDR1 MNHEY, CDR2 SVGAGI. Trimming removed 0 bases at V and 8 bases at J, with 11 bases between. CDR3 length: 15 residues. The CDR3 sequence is CASSYSTVGDSPLHF. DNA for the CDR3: TGTGCCAGCAGTTACTCGACTGTAGGAGATTCACCCCTCCACTTT.

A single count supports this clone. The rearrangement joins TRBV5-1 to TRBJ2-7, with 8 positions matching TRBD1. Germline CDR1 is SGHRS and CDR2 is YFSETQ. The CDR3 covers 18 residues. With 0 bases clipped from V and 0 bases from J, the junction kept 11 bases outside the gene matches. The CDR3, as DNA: TGCGCCAGCAGCTTGGAACCTGACAGGGGCGATATCTCCTACGAGCAGTACTTC. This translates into CASSLEPDRGDISYEQYF.

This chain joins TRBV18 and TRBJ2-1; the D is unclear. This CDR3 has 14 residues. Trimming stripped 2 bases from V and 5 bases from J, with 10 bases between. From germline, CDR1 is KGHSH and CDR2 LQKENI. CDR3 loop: CASSPVLRDNEQFF. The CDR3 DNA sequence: TGTGCCAGCTCACCAGTCCTCCGGGACAATGAGCAGTTCTTC. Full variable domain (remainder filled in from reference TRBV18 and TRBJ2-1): NAGVMQNPRHLVRRRGQEARLRCSPMKGHSHVYWYRQLPEEGLKFMVYLQKENIIDESGMPKERFSAEFPKEGPSILRIQQVVRGDSAAYFCASSPVLRDNEQFFGPGTRLTVL.

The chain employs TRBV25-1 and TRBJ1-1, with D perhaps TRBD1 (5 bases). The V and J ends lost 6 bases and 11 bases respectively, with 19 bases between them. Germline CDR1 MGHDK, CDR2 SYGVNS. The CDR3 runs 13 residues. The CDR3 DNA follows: TGTGCCAGCAGGGATGCCGTGGGGCGATCTGCTTTCTTT. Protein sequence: CASRDAVGRSAFF.

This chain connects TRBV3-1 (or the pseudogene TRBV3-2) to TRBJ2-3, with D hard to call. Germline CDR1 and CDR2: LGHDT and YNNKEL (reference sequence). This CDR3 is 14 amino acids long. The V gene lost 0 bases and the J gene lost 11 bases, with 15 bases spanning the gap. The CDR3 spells CASSQDVGPVGQYF. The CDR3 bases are TGTGCCAGCAGCCAAGATGTTGGGCCTGTTGGGCAGTATTTT.

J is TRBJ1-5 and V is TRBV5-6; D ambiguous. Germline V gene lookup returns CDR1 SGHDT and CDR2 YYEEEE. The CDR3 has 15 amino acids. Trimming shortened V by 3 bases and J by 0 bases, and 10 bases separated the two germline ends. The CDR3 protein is CASSSRQNSNQPQHF. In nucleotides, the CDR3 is TGTGCCAGCAGCTCGAGGCAAAATAGCAATCAGCCCCAGCATTTT.

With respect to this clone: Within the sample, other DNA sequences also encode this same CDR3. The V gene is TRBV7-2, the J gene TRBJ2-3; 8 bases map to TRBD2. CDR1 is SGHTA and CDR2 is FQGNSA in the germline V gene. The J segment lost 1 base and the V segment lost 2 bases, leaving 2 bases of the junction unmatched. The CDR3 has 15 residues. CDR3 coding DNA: TGTGCCAGCAGCTTACCGACTAGCGGCACAGATACGCAGTATTTT. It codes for CASSLPTSGTDTQYF. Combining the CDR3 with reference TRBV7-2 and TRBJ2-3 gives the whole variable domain GAGVSQSPSNKVTEKGKDVELRCDPISGHTALYWYRQSLGQGLEFLIYFQGNSAPDKSGLPSDRFSAERTGGSVSTLTIQRTQQEDSAVYLCASSLPTSGTDTQYFGPGTRLTVL.

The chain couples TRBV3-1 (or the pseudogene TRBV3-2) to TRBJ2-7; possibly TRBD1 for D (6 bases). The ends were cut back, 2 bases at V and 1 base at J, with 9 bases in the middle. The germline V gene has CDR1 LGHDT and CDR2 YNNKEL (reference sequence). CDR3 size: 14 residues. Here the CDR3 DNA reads TGTGCCAGCAGCCAAAACAGGGTTTCCTACGAGCAGTACTTC. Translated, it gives CASSQNRVSYEQYF.

In DNA, the CDR3 is TGTGCCAGTAGTATCGGGAATGAGCAGTTCTTC. This encodes CASSIGNEQFF. The rearrangement joins TRBV19 to TRBJ2-1, with D unclear. Germline CDR1 and CDR2: LNHDA and SQIVND (reference sequence). The CDR3 extends over 11 amino acids. V lost 3 bases and J 7 bases, leaving 4 bases between the germline ends.

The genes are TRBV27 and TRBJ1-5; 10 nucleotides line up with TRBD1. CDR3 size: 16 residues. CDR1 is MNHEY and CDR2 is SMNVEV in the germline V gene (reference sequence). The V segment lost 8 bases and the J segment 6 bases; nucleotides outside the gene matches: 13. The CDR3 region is CASSRFRDRGPQPQHF. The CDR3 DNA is TGTGCCAGCTCAAGGTTCCGGGACAGGGGCCCTCAGCCCCAGCATTTT.

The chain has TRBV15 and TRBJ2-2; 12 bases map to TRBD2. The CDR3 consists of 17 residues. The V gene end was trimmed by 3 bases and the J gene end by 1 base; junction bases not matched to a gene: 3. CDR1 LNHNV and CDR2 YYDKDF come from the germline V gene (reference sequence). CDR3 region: CATSSLAGGKNTGELFF. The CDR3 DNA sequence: TGTGCCACCAGCAGTCTAGCGGGGGGGAAGAACACCGGGGAGCTGTTTTTT.

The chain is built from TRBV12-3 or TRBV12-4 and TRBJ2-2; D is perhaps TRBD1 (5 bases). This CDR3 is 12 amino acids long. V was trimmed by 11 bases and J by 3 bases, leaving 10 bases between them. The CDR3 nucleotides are TGTGCCGTTACAGGAGACACCGGGGAGCTGTTTTTT. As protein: CAVTGDTGELFF.

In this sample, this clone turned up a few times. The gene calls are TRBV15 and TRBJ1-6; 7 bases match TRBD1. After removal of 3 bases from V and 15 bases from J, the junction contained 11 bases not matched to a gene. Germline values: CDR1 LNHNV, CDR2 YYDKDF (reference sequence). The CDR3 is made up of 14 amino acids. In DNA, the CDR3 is TGTGCCACCAGCAGCCGGGGTACCGACAGGGTCCTCCACTTT. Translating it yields CATSSRGTDRVLHF. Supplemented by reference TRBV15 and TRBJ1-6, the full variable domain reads DAMVIQNPRYQVTQFGKPVTLSCSQTLNHNVMYWYQQKSSQAPKLLFHYYDKDFNNEADTPDNFQSRRPNTSFCFLDIRSPGLGDTAMYLCATSSRGTDRVLHFGNGTRLTVT.

The CDR3 DNA reads TGTGCCATCAGTGAACCCGTTGAGGGTAGCCACGAGCAGTACTTC. Protein product: CAISEPVEGSHEQYF. The chain employs TRBV10-3 and TRBJ2-7; TRBD2 is a possible D gene (5 bases). The CDR3 is 15 amino acids. V dropped 3 bases and J dropped 5 bases, with 17 bases sitting between them. Per the germline V gene, CDR1 is ENHRY and CDR2 is SYGVKD.

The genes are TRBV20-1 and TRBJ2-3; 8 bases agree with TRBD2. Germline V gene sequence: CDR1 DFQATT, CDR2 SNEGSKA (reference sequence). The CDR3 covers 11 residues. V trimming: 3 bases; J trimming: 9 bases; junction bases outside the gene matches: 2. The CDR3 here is CSARPGGTQYF. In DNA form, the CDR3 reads TGCAGTGCTAGGCCGGGGGGGACGCAGTATTTT.

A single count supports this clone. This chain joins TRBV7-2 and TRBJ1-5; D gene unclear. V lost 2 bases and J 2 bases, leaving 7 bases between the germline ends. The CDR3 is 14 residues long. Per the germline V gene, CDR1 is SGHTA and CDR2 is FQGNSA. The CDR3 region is CASSLLGRNQPQHF. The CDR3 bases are TGTGCCAGCAGCTTACTCGGTCGCAATCAGCCCCAGCATTTT. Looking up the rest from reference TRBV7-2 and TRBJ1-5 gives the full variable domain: GAGVSQSPSNKVTEKGKDVELRCDPISGHTALYWYRQSLGQGLEFLIYFQGNSAPDKSGLPSDRFSAERTGGSVSTLTIQRTQQEDSAVYLCASSLLGRNQPQHFGDGTRLSIL.

This chain's CDR3 is CASSQLGGRHLGNTIYF. CDR3 in DNA: TGCGCCAGCAGCCAACTGGGAGGCCGACACCTTGGAAACACCATATATTTT. This rearrangement joins TRBV4-1 to TRBJ1-3; D not resolved. CDR3 size: 17 residues. Germline V gene sequence: CDR1 MGHRA, CDR2 YSYEKL. With 2 bases removed from V and 3 bases from J, the gap between germline ends came to 17 bases.

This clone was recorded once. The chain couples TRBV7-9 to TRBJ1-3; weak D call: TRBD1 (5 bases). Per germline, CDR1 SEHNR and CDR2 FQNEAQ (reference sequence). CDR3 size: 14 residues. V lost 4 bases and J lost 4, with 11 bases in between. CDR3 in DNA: TGTGCCAGCAGCTATACAGGCCTCGGAAACACCATATATTTT. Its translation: CASSYTGLGNTIYF. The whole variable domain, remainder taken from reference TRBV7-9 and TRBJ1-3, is DTGVSQNPRHKITKRGQNVTFRCDPISEHNRLYWYRQTLGQGPEFLTYFQNEAQLEKSRLLSDRFSAERPKGSFSTLEIQRTEQGDSAMYLCASSYTGLGNTIYFGEGSWLTVV.